This T cell receptor (beta chain) was sequenced during a study of blood T cell repertoires in COVID-19. Participants spanned ages about 18 to 100 years and resided in over 20 US areas. Original processing notes: By means of reference gene primer amplification, nucleated cell counts were estimated. Some clones are missing from TCRdb's copy, which holds only in-frame ones; the method was immunoSEQ multiplex PCR. V and J calls and clone size follow that table, whereas D and trimming were derived from the DNA. The repertoire has approximately 390,000 clones, 88% of them found once; the top ten carry approximately 2.1%. CDR3 size: 15 residues. V lost 3 bases and J 0 bases, leaving 8 bases between the germline ends. The germline V gene has CDR1 KGHSH and CDR2 LQKENI.

The J gene is TRBJ2-2, the V gene TRBV18; D is unclear. This TCR came from a woman aged 40 to 55 with acute COVID-19. Sequencing used PBMCs or T cells enriched from blood (not recorded which). The CDR3 is CASSPLTANTGELFF. CDR3 nucleotides: TGTGCCAGCTCACCTCTAACCGCGAACACCGGGGAGCTGTTTTTT. The whole variable domain, filled in from reference TRBV18 and TRBJ2-2, reads NAGVMQNPRHLVRRRGQEARLRCSPMKGHSHVYWYRQLPEEGLKFMVYLQKENIIDESGMPKERFSAEFPKEGPSILRIQQVVRGDSAAYFCASSPLTANTGELFFGEGSRLTVL.